This note documents a single T cell receptor (beta chain) sequence. Its antigen is unidentified. The sample belongs to a study of cytomegalovirus exposure and HLA in healthy donors. Study results and limitations: According to a later analysis, TCR clusters from the first cohort tended to co-occur in the roughly 110 validation repertoires.

This table comes from immunoSEQ multiplex PCR, and its TCRdb copy is limited to in-frame clones, with some not included. The data show about 200,000 clones, around nine tenths seen once. The CDR3 has 11 amino acids. CDR1 and CDR2 (germline): MNHNS, SASEGT. The origin of this receptor is a woman between 18 and 29 years old in good health and CMV-seropositive. The sequenced sample was PBMCs. The rearrangement links TRBV6-1 to TRBJ1-1; 7 nucleotides agree with TRBD1. The CDR3 DNA reads as TGTGGAGGGGGCGTCGGCACTGAAGCTTTCTTT. Translated, it gives CGGGVGTEAFF.